This passage covers 17 T cell receptor beta chains from one sample sequenced in a study of T cells in Graves' hyperthyroidism and ophthalmopathy. Amplification targeted TCR beta CDR3 regions from RNA transcripts. First-round RT-PCR with HTBI primers amplified the TCR CDR3 region. Each CDR3 protein is one row after TCRdb ran MiXCR on the multiplex PCR reads. The data hold 490,000 or so distinct CDR3 sequences, with approximately 22% observed a single time. Material: blood. These receptors came from a woman aged 70 to 79 with Graves' ophthalmopathy.

This clonotype occurred a few times. The chain uses TRBV13 and TRBJ2-7; D gene uncertain. Germline V gene lookup returns CDR1 PRHDT and CDR2 FYEKMQ (reference sequence). This CDR3 contains 16 residues. The V end lost 0 bases, the J end lost 3 bases, and 15 bases lay between the germline ends. The CDR3: CASSLGPPWVRYEQYF. For the CDR3, the DNA is TGTGCCAGCAGCTTAGGACCTCCCTGGGTACGCTACGAGCAGTACTTC.

This clonotype has just a few counts. This chain uses TRBV7-2 with TRBJ1-5; no definite D call. V dropped 5 bases and J dropped 5 bases, with 10 bases sitting between them. In germline, CDR1 is SGHTA, CDR2 FQGNSA. This CDR3 is built from 13 residues. The CDR3 here is CASSPMEYQPQHF. CDR3 DNA: TGTGCCAGCAGCCCAATGGAGTATCAGCCCCAGCATTTT. The whole variable domain, remainder taken from reference TRBV7-2 and TRBJ1-5, is GAGVSQSPSNKVTEKGKDVELRCDPISGHTALYWYRQSLGQGLEFLIYFQGNSAPDKSGLPSDRFSAERTGGSVSTLTIQRTQQEDSAVYLCASSPMEYQPQHFGDGTRLSIL.

This clonotype has at least ten counts. The CDR3 bases are TGTGCCAGCAGTTTCAACAGCTTTTATAATTCACCCCTCCACTTT. Translation: CASSFNSFYNSPLHF. The rearrangement joins TRBV27 to TRBJ1-6, with D unresolved. CDR1 and CDR2 (germline): MNHEY, SMNVEV (reference sequence). The CDR3 totals 15 residues. The V end was cut by 3 bases, the J end by 4 bases, with 10 bases between.

This clonotype was seen more than once but under ten times. The chain links TRBV5-1 to TRBJ1-6; 8 positions agree with TRBD1. The CDR3 contains 15 residues. J was trimmed by 10 bases and V by 4 bases; bases with no gene match: 10. Germline V gene lookup returns CDR1 SGHRS and CDR2 YFSETQ. CDR3 sequence reads: CASSPTGTGESPLHF. The DNA of the CDR3 is TGCGCCAGCAGCCCGACCGGGACAGGAGAGTCACCCCTCCACTTT.

This clonotype was detected only once. The chain has TRBV6-1 and TRBJ2-6; D assignment may be TRBD1 or TRBD2 (7 bases each). Germline CDR1 reads MNHNS; CDR2 reads SASEGT. V lost 8 bases and J lost 6, with 14 bases in between. This CDR3 region has 14 residues. CDR3 protein: CASLSGGAANVLTF. CDR3 nucleotide sequence: TGTGCCAGCCTGTCAGGGGGGGCGGCCAACGTCCTGACTTTC.

As DNA, the CDR3 is TGTGCCAGCAGCGTAGCGGGTGGGGGATTTCGAACCGATGAGCAGTTCTTC. Translation: CASSVAGGGFRTDEQFF. The rearrangement links TRBV9 to TRBJ2-1; D tentatively reads TRBD1 or TRBD2 (5 bases each). V lost 0 bases and J lost 8, with 21 bases in between. Germline CDR1 is SGDLS and CDR2 is YYNGEE. This CDR3 is built from 17 residues. Full variable domain (rest looked up from reference TRBV9 and TRBJ2-1): DSGVTQTPKHLITATGQRVTLRCSPRSGDLSVYWYQQSLDQGLQFLIQYYNGEERAKGNILERFSAQQFPDLHSELNLSSLELGDSALYFCASSVAGGGFRTDEQFFGPGTRLTVL.

This clonotype has only a few counts. This chain joins TRBV10-3 and TRBJ2-7, with 9 bases fitting TRBD2. The length of the CDR3 is 13 residues. Per germline, CDR1 ENHRY and CDR2 SYGVKD. The junction had 6 bases not matched to a gene; V was cut back by 7 bases and J by 5 bases. CDR3 in DNA: TGTGCCATCACTAGCGGGATAACCCACGAGCAGTACTTC. Translated: CAITSGITHEQYF.

This clonotype was detected many times. The rearrangement joins TRBV28 to TRBJ2-7; possible D gene TRBD2, 5 bases. Germline CDR1 and CDR2: MDHEN and SYDVKM. This CDR3 region has 15 residues. The V and J ends lost 7 bases and 2 bases respectively, with 18 bases between them. CDR3 sequence: CASTPRGVRTYEQYF. CDR3 sequence (DNA): TGTGCCAGCACCCCCCGGGGAGTGAGGACCTACGAGCAGTACTTC. Full variable domain (remainder filled in from reference TRBV28 and TRBJ2-7): DVKVTQSSRYLVKRTGEKVFLECVQDMDHENMFWYRQDPGLGLRLIYFSYDVKMKEKGDIPEGYSVSREKKERFSLILESASTNQTSMYLCASTPRGVRTYEQYFGPGTRLTVT.

This clonotype was counted ten times or more. This chain joins TRBV12-3 or TRBV12-4 and TRBJ1-2; D is unclear. The CDR3 spans 16 residues. V was shortened by 2 bases and J by 4 bases, with 17 bases between the two germline ends. CDR3 sequence: CASSLIGGRRGYGYTF. CDR3 bases: TGTGCCAGCAGTTTAATAGGTGGCCGCCGTGGCTATGGCTACACCTTC.

This clonotype was detected only a few times. The chain links TRBV2 to TRBJ2-7; 7 bases match TRBD2. This CDR3 region has 14 residues. The V gene's germline CDR1 is SNHLY and CDR2 FYNNEI. The ends lost 6 bases at V and 4 bases at J; junction bases unmatched: 9. This CDR3 is CASSAGTNGYEQYF. DNA for the CDR3: TGTGCCAGCAGCGCCGGGACTAACGGGTACGAGCAGTACTTC.

V and J are TRBV12-3 or TRBV12-4 and TRBJ1-2; 7 nucleotides line up with TRBD1. The V gene end was trimmed by 4 bases and the J gene end by 9 bases; junction bases not matched to a gene: 5. The CDR3 covers 12 residues. CDR3 sequence: CASSSIQGSYTF. Here the CDR3 DNA reads TGTGCCAGCAGTTCCATACAGGGGAGCTACACCTTC.

This clonotype was counted many times. The V gene is TRBV20-1, the J gene TRBJ1-1; D gene ambiguous. This CDR3 is 15 amino acids long. Trimming shortened V by 0 bases and J by 5 bases, and 16 bases separated the two germline ends. Germline values: CDR1 DFQATT, CDR2 SNEGSKA (reference sequence). This CDR3 reads CSARDGRLIGTEAFF. DNA for the CDR3: TGCAGTGCTAGAGACGGACGGCTCATCGGTACTGAAGCTTTCTTT.

This clonotype was counted between two and nine times. This chain uses TRBV19 with TRBJ1-5; D is unclear. The CDR3 covers 12 residues. Trimming left V 3 bases short and J 5 bases short, with 5 bases between. Germline V gives CDR1 LNHDA, CDR2 SQIVND (reference sequence). The CDR3 region has the DNA TGTGCCAGTAGTATCAGAGATCAGCCCCAGCATTTT. This codes for CASSIRDQPQHF.

The chain carries TRBV2 and TRBJ1-6; possible D gene TRBD1, 5 bases. Germline V gives CDR1 SNHLY, CDR2 FYNNEI. V was cut by 3 bases and J by 6 bases, with 12 bases left in between. CDR3 length: 15 residues. The CDR3 DNA is TGTGCCAGCAGTGAGGGGGGGAGGGGTAATTCACCCCTCCACTTT. Translating gives CASSEGGRGNSPLHF.

The V gene is TRBV6-2 or TRBV6-3, the J gene TRBJ2-3, with 11 bases that match TRBD1. Germline CDR1 reads MNHEY; CDR2 reads SVGEGT. CDR3 length: 15 amino acids. Losses at the gene ends were 5 bases for V and 5 bases for J; bases not matched to a gene: 6. CDR3 protein: CASSLGTGGRDTQYF. The CDR3 coding sequence is TGTGCCAGCAGTCTCGGGACAGGGGGGAGAGATACGCAGTATTTT.

Ten or more counts support this clonotype. The genes are TRBV2 and TRBJ1-5; a weak D match, TRBD1 (5 bases). CDR1 and CDR2 (germline): SNHLY, FYNNEI. V gave up 6 bases and J gave up 2 bases, with 8 bases separating them. This CDR3 region has 13 residues. CDR3 sequence: CASRDSRNQPQHF. CDR3 nucleotide sequence: TGTGCCAGCAGAGACAGTCGCAATCAGCCCCAGCATTTT.

The chain is built from TRBV6-1 and TRBJ1-2, with TRBD1 as a possible D gene (5 bases). With 5 bases removed from V and 5 bases from J, the gap between germline ends came to 18 bases. Per germline, CDR1 MNHNS and CDR2 SASEGT. There are 15 residues in the CDR3. This CDR3 is CASSYGASISYGYTF. DNA for the CDR3: TGTGCCAGCAGTTACGGGGCTAGCATAAGTTATGGCTACACCTTC.